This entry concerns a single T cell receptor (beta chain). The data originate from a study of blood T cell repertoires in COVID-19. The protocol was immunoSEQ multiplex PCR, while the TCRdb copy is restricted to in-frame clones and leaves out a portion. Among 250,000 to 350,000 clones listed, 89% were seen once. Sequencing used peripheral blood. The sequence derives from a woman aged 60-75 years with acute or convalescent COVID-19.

CDR3 sequence (DNA): TGTGCCAGCAGTGCACAGGGCCACGAGCAGTACTTC. It specifies CASSAQGHEQYF. The V gene is TRBV2, the J gene TRBJ2-7; D is possibly TRBD1 (6 bases). This CDR3 comprises 12 residues. CDR1 SNHLY and CDR2 FYNNEI come from the germline V gene. Trimming took 4 bases from V and 5 from J, leaving 9 bases between them.